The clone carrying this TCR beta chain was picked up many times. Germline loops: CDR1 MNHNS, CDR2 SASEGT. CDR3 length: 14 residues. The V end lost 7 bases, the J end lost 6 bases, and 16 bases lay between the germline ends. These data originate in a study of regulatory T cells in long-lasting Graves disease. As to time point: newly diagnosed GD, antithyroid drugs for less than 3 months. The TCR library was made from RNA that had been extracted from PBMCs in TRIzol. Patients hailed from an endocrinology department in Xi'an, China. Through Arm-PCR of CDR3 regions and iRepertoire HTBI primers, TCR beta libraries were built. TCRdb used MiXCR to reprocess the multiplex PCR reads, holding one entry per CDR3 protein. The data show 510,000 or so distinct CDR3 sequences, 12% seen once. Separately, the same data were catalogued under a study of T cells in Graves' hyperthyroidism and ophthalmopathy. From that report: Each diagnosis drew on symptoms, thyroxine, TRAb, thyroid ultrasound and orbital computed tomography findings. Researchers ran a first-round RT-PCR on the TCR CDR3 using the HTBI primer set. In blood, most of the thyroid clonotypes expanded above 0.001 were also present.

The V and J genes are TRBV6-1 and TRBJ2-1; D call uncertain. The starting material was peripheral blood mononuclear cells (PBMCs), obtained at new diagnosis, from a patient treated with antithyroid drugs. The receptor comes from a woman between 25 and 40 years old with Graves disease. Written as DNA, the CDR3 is TGTGCCAGCAAGGGTGGTCTGGAGAGCAATGAGCAGTTCTTC. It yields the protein CASKGGLESNEQFF.